Shown below are 14 T cell receptor beta chains from a single sample sequenced in a study of shared clonotypes between healthy human individuals. Only in-frame clones appear in the TCRdb table, and some are missing; sequencing was by immunoSEQ multiplex PCR. The data contain more than 550,000 clones, roughly 72% of them singletons. The source material was memory CD4+ T cells sorted from blood. Described subset: CD45RA-negative fraction. The source of these receptors is a young woman in good health.

This clone showed up just once. The V gene is TRBV7-9, the J gene TRBJ2-6, with D possibly TRBD1 on 5 matching bases. The length of the CDR3 is 17 residues. Germline V lookup: CDR1 SEHNR, CDR2 FQNEAQ (reference sequence). V was shortened by 0 bases and J by 0 bases, with 9 bases between the two germline ends. CDR3 in amino acids: CASSLARAVSGANVLTF. CDR3 nucleotides: TGTGCCAGCAGCTTAGCCAGGGCCGTCTCTGGGGCCAACGTCCTGACTTTC. The entire variable domain, with the rest obtained from reference TRBV7-9 and TRBJ2-6, is as follows: DTGVSQNPRHKITKRGQNVTFRCDPISEHNRLYWYRQTLGQGPEFLTYFQNEAQLEKSRLLSDRFSAERPKGSFSTLEIQRTEQGDSAMYLCASSLARAVSGANVLTFGAGSRLTVL.

This clone was counted only a few times. This rearrangement joins TRBV2 to TRBJ2-7; possibly TRBD1 or TRBD2 for D (5 bases each). There are 11 residues in the CDR3. The V gene's germline CDR1 is SNHLY and CDR2 FYNNEI. Trimming removed 5 bases at V and 9 bases at J, with 11 bases between. CDR3: CASSPGLGQYF. The DNA of the CDR3 is TGTGCCAGCAGTCCGGGGCTTGGGCAGTACTTC.

V gene TRBV10-3 combines with J gene TRBJ2-7, with 11 bases matching TRBD2. Losses at the gene ends were 2 bases for V and 0 bases for J; bases not matched to a gene: 3. CDR1 is ENHRY, CDR2 SYGVKD, per germline. CDR3 size: 16 residues. The CDR3, as DNA: TGTGCCATCAGTGAGCCTGGGACTAGCGGCTCCTACGAGCAGTACTTC. Amino acid sequence: CAISEPGTSGSYEQYF.

The V and J genes are TRBV5-1 and TRBJ2-1; the match to TRBD2 covers 8 bases. The CDR3 sequence is 15 residues long. Trimming cost V 7 bases and J 5 bases; bases outside gene matches: 11. Germline-derived CDR1 and CDR2 are SGHRS and YFSETQ. DNA for the CDR3: TGCGCCAGCCGCGTGGGAGCGGGAGCCGACAATGAGCAGTTCTTC. This codes for CASRVGAGADNEQFF.

V is TRBV29-1 and J is TRBJ2-2, with 10 bases matching TRBD2. The CDR3 is made up of 15 amino acids. V was pared by 5 bases and J by 7 bases, with 10 bases of the junction left unmatched. CDR1 is SQVTM and CDR2 is ANQGSEA in the germline V gene. The chain's CDR3 is CSVTLAGEAHGELFF. The DNA of the CDR3 is TGCAGCGTTACTCTAGCGGGAGAGGCTCACGGGGAGCTGTTTTTT.

The CDR3 protein is CASRWGEYQETQYF. CDR3 DNA: TGTGCCAGCAGGTGGGGGGAGTACCAAGAGACCCAGTACTTC. V and J are TRBV2 and TRBJ2-5, with D possibly being TRBD2 (6 bases). The CDR3 totals 14 residues. Trimming pared 6 bases from V and 0 bases from J, leaving 11 bases between. Germline V gives CDR1 SNHLY, CDR2 FYNNEI.

This clone was recorded once. CDR3 region: CASHGTSGSTSSYNEQFF. DNA of the CDR3: TGTGCCAGTCATGGGACTAGCGGTTCCACAAGCTCCTACAATGAGCAGTTCTTC. The rearrangement links TRBV28 to TRBJ2-1; TRBD2 agrees at 11 bases. V shed 9 bases, J shed 0 bases, and the junction held 13 bases outside the gene matches. The CDR3 contains 18 residues. Germline V CDR1 and CDR2: MDHEN, SYDVKM.

The sample holds many counts of this clone. The V call is TRBV4-1, the J call TRBJ2-7; D is uncertain. Germline CDR1 and CDR2: MGHRA and YSYEKL. With 0 bases removed from V and 7 bases from J, the gap between germline ends came to 13 bases. The length of the CDR3 is 14 residues. CDR3 sequence (DNA): TGCGCCAGCAGCCAAGATCTGACACCTCTGGAGCAGTACTTC. Its protein product is CASSQDLTPLEQYF.

The sample holds a few counts of this clone. The rearrangement uses TRBV29-1 and TRBJ1-5, with D possibly being TRBD1 (5 bases). From germline, CDR1 is SQVTM and CDR2 ANQGSEA. V was shortened by 5 bases and J by 5 bases, with 13 bases between the two germline ends. This CDR3 is 13 amino acids long. The CDR3 is CSVQGNMDQPQHF. Here the CDR3 DNA reads TGCAGCGTTCAGGGTAATATGGATCAGCCCCAGCATTTT.

This clone was detected many times. The V and J genes are TRBV12-1 and TRBJ2-3; the D segment call TRBD2 is taken from the table without a DNA check. TRBV12-1 is noted as a pseudogene. The CDR3 is made up of 16 amino acids. CDR3 coding DNA: TGTGCCAGCAGCCTTCTGCCGGGACTCAGCGTAGATACGCAGTATTTT. Its protein is CASSLLPGLSVDTQYF.

This clone was seen only once. The rearrangement links TRBV11-2 to TRBJ2-1; D is undetermined. CDR1 and CDR2 (germline): SGHAT, FQNNGV. The CDR3 consists of 15 residues. V lost 4 bases and J 2 bases, leaving 12 bases between the germline ends. In DNA form, the CDR3 reads TGTGCCAGCAGCTGGGAAGAACCCACCTACAATGAGCAGTTCTTC. It yields the protein CASSWEEPTYNEQFF.

The V gene is TRBV18, the J gene TRBJ2-7; possibly TRBD1 for D (5 bases). Germline loops: CDR1 KGHSH, CDR2 LQKENI. CDR3 length: 14 residues. V was cut by 5 bases and J by 5 bases, with 16 bases left in between. The CDR3 coding sequence is TGTGCCAGCTCAGACAGTGCGGCTCGCGACGAGCAGTACTTC. This gives the protein CASSDSAARDEQYF. Together with reference TRBV18 and TRBJ2-7, the CDR3 gives the full variable domain: NAGVMQNPRHLVRRRGQEARLRCSPMKGHSHVYWYRQLPEEGLKFMVYLQKENIIDESGMPKERFSAEFPKEGPSILRIQQVVRGDSAAYFCASSDSAARDEQYFGPGTRLTVT.

The chain is built from TRBV5-6 and TRBJ2-7; 13 bases map to TRBD2. Looked up from germline, CDR1 is SGHDT and CDR2 is YYEEEE. The junction had 8 bases not matched to a gene; V was cut back by 3 bases and J by 2 bases. This CDR3 is built from 17 residues. The CDR3 spells CASSSLPGLAGPYEQYF. In nucleotides, the CDR3 is TGTGCCAGCAGCTCGCTACCGGGACTAGCGGGACCCTACGAGCAGTACTTC. The full variable domain, with the rest looked up from reference TRBV5-6 and TRBJ2-7, is DAGVTQSPTHLIKTRGQQVTLRCSPKSGHDTVSWYQQALGQGPQFIFQYYEEEERQRGNFPDRFSGHQFPNYSSELNVNALLLGDSALYLCASSSLPGLAGPYEQYFGPGTRLTVT.

Points on this clone: Other DNA sequences within the sample encode an identical CDR3. The V call is TRBV29-1, the J call TRBJ1-4; possibly TRBD1 for D (5 bases). Germline V gene lookup returns CDR1 SQVTM and CDR2 ANQGSEA. This CDR3 comprises 14 residues. Trimming removed 6 bases from V and 2 bases from J, with 13 bases in between. CDR3 DNA sequence: TGCAGCGTCCGGGGGGGTGCGACTAATGAAAAACTGTTTTTT. Translation gives CSVRGGATNEKLFF.